These 29 T cell receptor beta chains share one sample of origin, sequenced in a study of brain T cells in children with intractable seizures. Measured with immunoSEQ multiplex PCR; TCRdb has only the in-frame clones, and not every one. Of approximately 110,000 clones in the sample, under 95% were seen once. The sample was peripheral blood, taken at surgery. The receptors here all came from a boy in the first two years of life with hemimegalencephaly and intractable seizures.

This chain links TRBV29-1 with TRBJ2-7; D is ambiguous. The CDR3 is 11 residues long. Trimming removed 6 bases from V and 3 bases from J, with 9 bases in between. Germline V gene sequence: CDR1 SQVTM, CDR2 ANQGSEA. The CDR3 sequence: CSVDIDYEQYF. CDR3 coding DNA: TGCAGCGTAGATATTGACTACGAGCAGTACTTC.

The chain recombines TRBV5-8 with TRBJ2-3, with D possibly TRBD2 on 5 matching bases. CDR1 and CDR2 (germline): SGHTS, YDEGEE. V dropped 4 bases and J dropped 2 bases, with 14 bases sitting between them. The CDR3 totals 15 residues. CDR3 in amino acids: CASSNGLIFTDTQYF. In DNA, the CDR3 is TGTGCCAGCAGCAACGGACTTATATTCACAGATACGCAGTATTTT. Together with reference TRBV5-8 and TRBJ2-3, the CDR3 gives the full variable domain: EAGVTQSPTHLIKTRGQQATLRCSPISGHTSVYWYQQALGLGLQFLLWYDEGEERNRGNFPPRFSGRQFPNYSSELNVNALELEDSALYLCASSNGLIFTDTQYFGPGTRLTVL.

The gene calls are TRBV11-3 and TRBJ2-5, with D possibly being TRBD2 (6 bases). The CDR3 sequence is 13 residues long. Looked up from germline, CDR1 is SGHNT and CDR2 is YENEEA. Trimming left V 3 bases short and J 2 bases short, with 7 bases between. CDR3 residues: CASSFGGQETQYF. The CDR3 nucleotides are TGTGCCAGCAGCTTCGGGGGACAAGAGACCCAGTACTTC.

V and J are TRBV3-1 (or the pseudogene TRBV3-2) and TRBJ2-3; a possible D gene is TRBD1 (5 bases). Between the trimmed V and J ends, which lost 0 bases and 3 bases, there was a span of 19 bases. The CDR3 has 18 residues. Germline V lookup: CDR1 LGHDT, CDR2 YNNKEL (reference sequence). The CDR3 nucleotides read TGTGCCAGCAGCCAAGAAATTGGCCAGGGTTTTATGACAGATACGCAGTATTTT. Translated, it gives CASSQEIGQGFMTDTQYF.

This chain joins TRBV21-1 and TRBJ1-5; the table's D gene call, TRBD1, was not cross checked with the DNA. TRBV21-1 is recorded as a pseudogene. This CDR3 is 17 amino acids long. This CDR3 is CASSKPLGAEQNQPQHF. CDR3 nucleotides: TGTGCCAGCAGCAAACCCCTAGGGGCGGAACAAAATCAGCCCCAGCATTTT.

The CDR3 reads CASSVFGRLREKLFF. The CDR3 nucleotides read TGTGCCAGCAGCGTTTTCGGGCGCTTACGTGAAAAACTGTTTTTT. The chain uses TRBV5-4 and TRBJ1-4; D not certain. CDR1 is SGHNT and CDR2 is YYREEE in the germline V gene (reference sequence). The CDR3 spans 15 residues. V lost 4 bases, J lost 7 bases, and 17 bases lay in between.

This chain connects TRBV5-8 to TRBJ1-2; possible D gene TRBD1, 5 bases. Deletions cut 1 base from V and 0 bases from J, with 10 bases between. This CDR3 has 15 residues. CDR1 is SGHTS, CDR2 YDEGEE, per germline. The CDR3, as DNA: TGTGCCAGCAGCTTGTGGCTGGGACCTAACTATGGCTACACCTTC. Translated, it gives CASSLWLGPNYGYTF.

This chain uses TRBV18 with TRBJ2-7; a possible D gene is TRBD1 (6 bases). The CDR3 spans 14 residues. The germline V gene has CDR1 KGHSH and CDR2 LQKENI. V was clipped by 2 bases and J by 5 bases, with 13 bases between them. CDR3 DNA: TGTGCCAGCTCACCAGGGGGCGGGTCCGACGAGCAGTACTTC. Amino acid sequence: CASSPGGGSDEQYF.

The chain combines TRBV5-8 with TRBJ2-5; D gene ambiguous. The V gene lost 0 bases and the J gene lost 2 bases, with 11 bases spanning the gap. The CDR3 has 15 residues. The germline gives CDR1 SGHTS, CDR2 YDEGEE. The CDR3 loop reads CASSLALARQETQYF. In DNA, the CDR3 is TGTGCCAGCAGCTTGGCATTGGCGCGGCAAGAGACCCAGTACTTC.

The chain uses TRBV20-1 and TRBJ1-4, with D hard to call. Germline V CDR1 and CDR2: DFQATT, SNEGSKA (reference sequence). The CDR3 runs to 12 residues. Deletions cut 3 bases from V and 5 bases from J, with 7 bases between. CDR3 region: CSASKGNEKLFF. CDR3 DNA sequence: TGCAGTGCTAGTAAAGGGAATGAAAAACTGTTTTTT.

The chain has TRBV5-1 and TRBJ2-6; TRBD1 agrees at 8 bases. Germline V CDR1 and CDR2: SGHRS, YFSETQ. The CDR3 contains 18 residues. The ends lost 0 bases at V and 0 bases at J; junction bases unmatched: 5. Here the CDR3 reads CASSLAPTGGSGANVLTF. The DNA of the CDR3 is TGCGCCAGCAGCTTGGCCCCTACAGGGGGCTCTGGGGCCAACGTCCTGACTTTC.

The chain has TRBV5-4 and TRBJ1-1, with D possibly matching TRBD1 (5 bases). Deletions cut 0 bases from V and 2 bases from J, with 11 bases between. The CDR3 is 15 residues long. Germline lookup yields CDR1 SGHNT and CDR2 YYREEE (reference sequence). The CDR3 spells CASSLEGRLNTEAFF. CDR3 bases: TGTGCCAGCAGCTTGGAGGGACGGTTAAACACTGAAGCTTTCTTT.

The gene calls are TRBV18 and TRBJ2-3; possible D gene TRBD2, 5 bases. CDR1 KGHSH and CDR2 LQKENI come from the germline V gene. V lost 3 bases and J lost 0, with 10 bases in between. This CDR3 has 15 residues. CDR3 bases: TGTGCCAGCTCACCCGCGGGCCTAAGCACAGATACGCAGTATTTT. Amino acids: CASSPAGLSTDTQYF. Using reference TRBV18 and TRBJ2-3 for the parts outside the CDR3, the full variable domain is NAGVMQNPRHLVRRRGQEARLRCSPMKGHSHVYWYRQLPEEGLKFMVYLQKENIIDESGMPKERFSAEFPKEGPSILRIQQVVRGDSAAYFCASSPAGLSTDTQYFGPGTRLTVL.

V gene TRBV19 combines with J gene TRBJ2-7, with D possibly TRBD2 on 6 matching bases. Trimming took 6 bases from V and 6 from J, leaving 15 bases between them. This CDR3 has 13 amino acids. Germline CDR1 LNHDA, CDR2 SQIVND (reference sequence). As DNA, the CDR3 is TGTGCCAGTAGCTCGAATCCCGGGGGCGAGCAGTACTTC. Translation gives CASSSNPGGEQYF.

The chain employs TRBV28 and TRBJ1-1; maybe TRBD1 (6 bases). This CDR3 region has 17 residues. Germline values: CDR1 MDHEN, CDR2 SYDVKM. V lost 3 bases to trimming and J lost 5 bases, with 22 bases between them. The CDR3 sequence is CASSFDVGLPGTTEAFF. In nucleotides, the CDR3 is TGTGCCAGCAGTTTTGATGTGGGGTTACCCGGGACAACTGAAGCTTTCTTT.

There are a few counts of this clone. The genes are TRBV19 and TRBJ1-4, with D perhaps TRBD1 (6 bases). CDR1 LNHDA and CDR2 SQIVND come from the germline V gene (reference sequence). Trimming took 1 base from V and 8 from J, leaving 14 bases between them. The CDR3 has 15 amino acids. The CDR3 spells CASSIGSGGREKLFF. CDR3 DNA: TGTGCCAGTAGTATAGGGTCGGGGGGCCGGGAAAAACTGTTTTTT. Full variable domain (missing parts from reference TRBV19 and TRBJ1-4): DGGITQSPKYLFRKEGQNVTLSCEQNLNHDAMYWYRQDPGQGLRLIYYSQIVNDFQKGDIAEGYSVSREKKESFPLTVTSAQKNPTAFYLCASSIGSGGREKLFFGSGTQLSVL.

The chain employs TRBV11-3 and TRBJ2-7, with D possibly TRBD1 on 6 matching bases. In germline, CDR1 is SGHNT, CDR2 YENEEA. V was clipped by 5 bases and J by 3 bases, with 14 bases between them. The CDR3 totals 14 residues. The CDR3 coding sequence is TGTGCCAGCAGCCCGAGCGGCAGGGGCTACGAGCAGTACTTC. The encoded protein is CASSPSGRGYEQYF.

The rearrangement links TRBV19 to TRBJ2-1, with 14 bases lining up with TRBD2. Germline V gene lookup returns CDR1 LNHDA and CDR2 SQIVND (reference sequence). V shed 6 bases and J 8 bases; nucleotides not matched to a gene: 12. This CDR3 has 17 amino acids. The CDR3 DNA reads as TGTGCCAGTAGCCTCTTGACTAGCGGGAGGGCCCGAGATGAGCAGTTCTTC. Encoded protein: CASSLLTSGRARDEQFF.

The chain joins TRBV24-1 to TRBJ2-7, with 9 bases that match TRBD2. Germline CDR1 KGHDR, CDR2 SFDVKD. The CDR3 totals 14 residues. V lost 3 bases and J lost 2; bases outside the gene matches: 1. The DNA of the CDR3 is TGTGCCACCAGTGATAGCGGGAGGCCCTACGAGCAGTACTTC. Translated: CATSDSGRPYEQYF.

This rearrangement joins TRBV2 to TRBJ2-1; possible D gene TRBD2, 6 bases. CDR1 and CDR2 (germline): SNHLY, FYNNEI. V was cut by 11 bases and J by 0 bases, with 14 bases left in between. The CDR3 loop spans 14 amino acids. CDR3 sequence (DNA): TGTGCCGGCCTAGCGACAAGCTCCTACAATGAGCAGTTCTTC. It encodes CAGLATSSYNEQFF.

J is TRBJ2-3 and V is TRBV27; 7 bases match TRBD2. CDR3 size: 19 residues. Germline CDR1 is MNHEY and CDR2 is SMNVEV (reference sequence). The trim removed 5 bases at V and 1 base at J, leaving 18 bases unmatched. CDR3: CASSPRPKLARLGTDTQYF. The CDR3 coding sequence is TGTGCCAGCAGTCCCCGCCCCAAACTAGCGAGGTTGGGCACAGATACGCAGTATTTT.

This clone was observed once. The CDR3 DNA reads TGTGCCAGCAGTTTTGATATTAGGAGGGGCTACACCTTC. It specifies CASSFDIRRGYTF. V is TRBV27 and J is TRBJ1-2; no definite D call. Germline CDR1 is MNHEY and CDR2 is SMNVEV (reference sequence). The CDR3 contains 13 residues. Trimming stripped 3 bases from V and 8 bases from J, with 13 bases between.

The J gene is TRBJ2-6, the V gene TRBV29-1; perhaps TRBD1 as D (5 bases). Trimming removed 4 bases from V and 4 bases from J, with 8 bases in between. This CDR3 has 13 amino acids. Germline loops: CDR1 SQVTM, CDR2 ANQGSEA. This chain's CDR3 is CSVAGIGANVLTF. The CDR3, as DNA: TGCAGCGTTGCAGGGATCGGGGCCAACGTCCTGACTTTC.

V is TRBV7-3 and J is TRBJ1-1; 8 bases fit TRBD1. The CDR3 runs to 15 residues. Germline values: CDR1 SGHTA, CDR2 FQGTGA. J lost 1 base, V lost 4 bases, and 5 bases had no gene match. CDR3 nucleotide sequence: TGTGCCAGCAGCTCCGGACAGGGATCGAACACTGAAGCTTTCTTT. Translation: CASSSGQGSNTEAFF.

The V call is TRBV9, the J call TRBJ2-3, with TRBD2 matching over 9 bases. The CDR3 has 15 amino acids. Germline V gives CDR1 SGDLS, CDR2 YYNGEE. V lost 0 bases to trimming and J lost 4 bases; unmatched junction nucleotides: 3. The CDR3 loop reads CASSVALAGPDTQYF. CDR3 DNA: TGTGCCAGCAGCGTAGCGCTAGCGGGGCCAGATACGCAGTATTTT.

The chain employs TRBV18 and TRBJ1-5; 7 bases line up with TRBD1. Germline trimming cut 5 bases from V and 4 bases from J; bases unmatched to any gene: 5. The CDR3 sequence is 14 residues long. Germline V gene lookup returns CDR1 KGHSH and CDR2 LQKENI. The CDR3 here is CASSGGGWNQPQHF. The CDR3, as DNA: TGTGCCAGCTCAGGAGGGGGCTGGAATCAGCCCCAGCATTTT.

The CDR3 sequence is CAISPWRGIDEKLFF. The CDR3 region has the DNA TGTGCCATCAGCCCTTGGAGGGGAATAGATGAAAAACTGTTTTTT. V usage is TRBV10-3 and J usage is TRBJ1-4, with D tentatively TRBD1 (5 bases). The CDR3 has 15 amino acids. V was shortened by 6 bases and J by 6 bases, with 17 bases between the two germline ends. Germline CDR1 is ENHRY and CDR2 is SYGVKD.

The CDR3 DNA reads as TGTGCCAGCAGCCTCTTACGGGGCGGAGGGGTTCGGAATGAGCAGTTCTTC. This sequence encodes CASSLLRGGGVRNEQFF. This sequence joins TRBV7-8 and TRBJ2-1, with D maybe TRBD2 (6 bases). The CDR3 runs 17 residues. Looked up from germline, CDR1 is SGHVS and CDR2 is FQNEAQ. V lost 5 bases and J lost 7, with 24 bases in between.

The rearrangement links TRBV25-1 to TRBJ2-5, with a tentative D call TRBD2 (5 bases). With 6 bases removed from V and 5 bases from J, the gap between germline ends came to 10 bases. The CDR3 contains 12 residues. Looked up from germline, CDR1 is MGHDK and CDR2 is SYGVNS. The CDR3 DNA reads as TGTGCCAGCAGAAGAGGGCTGGAGACCCAGTACTTC. This translates into CASRRGLETQYF. Full variable domain (rest looked up from reference TRBV25-1 and TRBJ2-5): EADIYQTPRYLVIGTGKKITLECSQTMGHDKMYWYQQDPGMELHLIHYSYGVNSTEKGDLSSESTVSRIRTEHFPLTLESARPSHTSQYLCASRRGLETQYFGPGTRLLVL.